A selection of T cell receptor beta chains follows, all from one sample in a study of shared clonotypes between healthy human individuals. The method was immunoSEQ multiplex PCR; TCRdb's version includes in-frame clones alone and lacks a portion of them. The sample holds about 960,000 clones, about 80% seen once. Sequenced: memory CD4+ T cells sorted from blood. These TCRs come from a man between 18 and 35 years old in good health. Each CDR3 is given without its conserved first and last residue. Fields, in order: D gene, CDR3 length, V gene, J gene, CDR3 protein. The D gene is left open where the match is weak.

D: TRBD2
length: 16
V: TRBV4-3
J: TRBJ2-3
CDR3: ASSQGTSGSSKGDTQY

D: TRBD1
length: 12
V: TRBV5-1
J: TRBJ2-3
CDR3: ASSPGDRADTQY

D: TRBD1
length: 13
V: TRBV30
J: TRBJ1-5
CDR3: AWRQGSYSNQPQH

D: TRBD1
length: 13
V: TRBV6-1
J: TRBJ1-2
CDR3: ASSGGQGRRNGYT

D: TRBD2
length: 14
V: TRBV5-1
J: TRBJ2-1
CDR3: ASSKTPAGVGNEQF

D: -
length: 12
V: TRBV7-2
J: TRBJ1-1
CDR3: ASSLEYGRTEAF

D: -
length: 9
V: TRBV10-1
J: TRBJ2-1
CDR3: ASSHGDEQF

D: -
length: 12
V: TRBV28
J: TRBJ1-4
CDR3: ASSPPGANEKLF

D: -
length: 13
V: TRBV11-2
J: TRBJ2-3
CDR3: ASSLLASSTDTQY

D: -
length: 10
V: TRBV10-1
J: TRBJ2-7
CDR3: ASRGGLNEQY

D: -
length: 13
V: TRBV27
J: TRBJ2-5
CDR3: ASSEGSGRGETQY

D: -
length: 10
V: TRBV7-8
J: TRBJ1-5
CDR3: ASSSVRQPQH

D: TRBD2
length: 12
V: TRBV19
J: TRBJ2-1
CDR3: ASSITGTRDEQF

D: -
length: 12
V: TRBV5-5
J: TRBJ1-2
CDR3: ASSLDAGSNGYT

D: -
length: 14
V: TRBV5-1
J: TRBJ2-6
CDR3: ASSFFTGTGANVLT

D: TRBD1
length: 13
V: TRBV6-5
J: TRBJ2-4
CDR3: ASSRGTGNTNIQY

D: -
length: 11
V: TRBV7-7
J: TRBJ1-1
CDR3: ASSLARNTEAF

D: TRBD1
length: 12
V: TRBV7-6
J: TRBJ1-3
CDR3: ASSVQGTGNTIY

D: -
length: 12
V: TRBV7-2
J: TRBJ2-7
CDR3: ASSPDGLSYEQY

D: -
length: 11
V: TRBV11-3
J: TRBJ2-5
CDR3: ASSIRLGGTQY

D: -
length: 11
V: TRBV5-1
J: TRBJ2-3
CDR3: ASGEVGTDTQY

D: TRBD2
length: 15
V: TRBV28
J: TRBJ2-1
CDR3: ASSSPWTSGIYNEQF

D: -
length: 12
V: TRBV5-4
J: TRBJ2-4
CDR3: ASSLAGADNIQY

D: -
length: 12
V: TRBV11-3
J: TRBJ2-5
CDR3: ASSLDQRTETQY

D: TRBD2
length: 14
V: TRBV5-4
J: TRBJ2-5
CDR3: ASREFPGTSGETQY

D: TRBD1
length: 13
V: TRBV28
J: TRBJ2-3
CDR3: ASSSRQGRTDTQY

D: TRBD1
length: 13
V: TRBV6-1
J: TRBJ2-3
CDR3: ASSGQGNTADTQY

D: -
length: 9
V: TRBV29-1
J: TRBJ1-1
CDR3: SVGTVPEAF

D: -
length: 11
V: TRBV30
J: TRBJ1-6
CDR3: AWSGRSDSPLH

D: -
length: 9
V: TRBV6-5
J: TRBJ2-7
CDR3: ASRDSYEQY

D: -
length: 14
V: TRBV5-4
J: TRBJ2-2
CDR3: ASSLGVGVGTGELF

D: TRBD2
length: 15
V: TRBV7-2
J: TRBJ2-3
CDR3: ASSSQTGLGNTDTQY

D: -
length: 14
V: TRBV5-1
J: TRBJ1-4
CDR3: ASSLPSGAGNEKLF

D: -
length: 12
V: TRBV19
J: TRBJ2-1
CDR3: ASSLDPSGNEQF

D: -
length: 13
V: TRBV2
J: TRBJ2-2
CDR3: ASSPQGGNTGELF

D: TRBD2
length: 13
V: TRBV4-1
J: TRBJ2-1
CDR3: ASSPRLAGDNEQF

D: TRBD2
length: 11
V: TRBV30
J: TRBJ2-7
CDR3: AWTGGAPYEQY

D: -
length: 14
V: TRBV6-1
J: TRBJ2-3
CDR3: ASREASVPSTDTQY

D: -
length: 9
V: TRBV25-1
J: TRBJ1-1
CDR3: ASTSVRGAF

D: TRBD2
length: 16
V: TRBV4-3
J: TRBJ2-3
CDR3: ASSQGWLAGGGTDTQY

D: TRBD1
length: 13
V: TRBV10-3
J: TRBJ2-1
CDR3: AIRTTGGSYNEQF

D: TRBD1
length: 13
V: TRBV5-6
J: TRBJ1-5
CDR3: ASSLGGAGRQPQH

D: -
length: 12
V: TRBV10-3
J: TRBJ2-2
CDR3: AISRDGNTGELF

D: -
length: 13
V: TRBV14
J: TRBJ1-2
CDR3: ASSQDMGNWNGYT

D: -
length: 11
V: TRBV10-3
J: TRBJ1-6
CDR3: AIMEAGDSPLH

D: TRBD1
length: 13
V: TRBV5-1
J: TRBJ1-1
CDR3: ASSGDRGQNTEAF

D: -
length: 16
V: TRBV28
J: TRBJ2-2
CDR3: ASSLGWSYGGNTGELF

D: -
length: 13
V: TRBV6-6
J: TRBJ2-1
CDR3: ASSQASVSYNEQF

D: TRBD2
length: 13
V: TRBV28
J: TRBJ2-3
CDR3: ASSLYGGGEDTQY

D: TRBD1
length: 11
V: TRBV29-1
J: TRBJ1-4
CDR3: SAGDRRNEKLF

D: -
length: 14
V: TRBV7-9
J: TRBJ1-4
CDR3: ASSLANSGQNEKLF

D: -
length: 15
V: TRBV12-2
J: TRBJ2-1
CDR3: ASRLVQRGTAYNEQF

D: -
length: 12
V: TRBV28
J: TRBJ1-5
CDR3: ASSLAGGYQPQH

D: TRBD1
length: 13
V: TRBV6-1
J: TRBJ2-7
CDR3: ASSVGKGGPNVQY

D: TRBD1
length: 11
V: TRBV2
J: TRBJ1-1
CDR3: ARSGTGYTEAF